The present entry profiles one T cell receptor beta chain with its context. This record comes from a study of OX40 agonist ivuxolimab in advanced cancers. The CDR3 covers 18 residues. Germline CDR1 LNHNV, CDR2 YYDKDF (reference sequence). Trimming removed 0 bases from V and 5 bases from J; junction bases left unmatched: 13. TCRdb keeps only in-frame clones here, not all; method: immunoSEQ multiplex PCR. Here the sample spans around 15,000 clones, about 91% being singletons. The rearrangement links TRBV15 to TRBJ2-5, with TRBD2 matching over 9 bases. The clonotype originates from an adult with an advanced solid tumor such as melanoma, head and neck, liver or kidney cancer. The sequenced sample was CD4+ or CD8+ T cells sorted from blood, obtained in a trial of the OX40 agonist ivuxolimab. CDR3 nucleotide sequence: TGTGCCACCAGCAGAGATCCAGGGACTAGCTATAGGTTCGAGACCCAGTACTTC. Translating gives CATSRDPGTSYRFETQYF.